Each of the 24 T cell receptor beta chains below was sequenced from the same sample in a study of post-analysis software for immune sequencing data. No antigens are known for them. Points from the study as a whole: Patients carried roughly 5 TRBV segments more frequently than controls did, and TRBV5-6, TRBV5-1 and TRBV20-1 were among them.

TCR beta cDNA libraries had unique molecular identifiers. TCRdb re-analysed the PCR reads in MiXCR, keeping a single row per CDR3 protein. Altogether roughly 540,000 distinct CDR3 sequences are present, around 36% being singletons, with the ten largest covering around 5.9%. Material for sequencing was blood. The receptors derive from a girl under 18 with multiple sclerosis.

This clonotype was picked up a small number of times. The V gene is TRBV25-1, the J gene TRBJ2-1; perhaps TRBD2 as D (7 bases). V was trimmed by 6 bases and J by 8 bases, leaving 17 bases between them. Germline CDR1 and CDR2: MGHDK and SYGVNS. The length of the CDR3 is 14 residues. CDR3 nucleotide sequence: TGTGCCAGCAGCATGAACACAGGGAGGGATGAGCAGTTCTTC. This sequence encodes CASSMNTGRDEQFF.

V gene TRBV5-1 combines with J gene TRBJ1-5; D unclear. In germline, CDR1 is SGHRS, CDR2 YFSETQ. This CDR3 comprises 15 residues. The V and J ends lost 0 bases and 3 bases respectively, with 10 bases between them. Written as DNA, the CDR3 is TGCGCCAGCAGCTTGGCTGGGTTGAACAATCAGCCCCAGCATTTT. This gives the protein CASSLAGLNNQPQHF. The variable domain in full, completed from reference TRBV5-1 and TRBJ1-5, reads KAGVTQTPRYLIKTRGQQVTLSCSPISGHRSVSWYQQTPGQGLQFLFEYFSETQRNKGNFPGRFSGRQFSNSRSEMNVSTLELGDSALYLCASSLAGLNNQPQHFGDGTRLSIL.

The CDR3 loop is CASSLEQGLYSPLHF. The DNA of the CDR3 is TGCGCCAGCAGCTTGGAACAGGGATTGTATTCACCCCTCCACTTT. The V call is TRBV5-1, the J call TRBJ1-6, with a possible D match to TRBD1 (6 bases). Trimming pared 0 bases from V and 8 bases from J, leaving 12 bases between. The CDR3 sequence is 15 residues long. Germline lookup yields CDR1 SGHRS and CDR2 YFSETQ.

The V gene is TRBV6-1, the J gene TRBJ2-7; D might be TRBD1 or TRBD2, each matching 5 bases. Germline V gene lookup returns CDR1 MNHNS and CDR2 SASEGT. The V gene lost 6 bases and the J gene lost 1 base, with 13 bases spanning the gap. The CDR3 covers 14 residues. The CDR3 bases are TGTGCCAGCAGAGTAGGGACGGATTCCTACGAGCAGTACTTC. Protein sequence: CASRVGTDSYEQYF.

This clonotype has only a few counts. The chain links TRBV7-2 to TRBJ2-1; D is possibly TRBD2 (7 bases). The CDR3 totals 15 residues. V lost 5 bases and J lost 6, with 17 bases in between. Germline V gene sequence: CDR1 SGHTA, CDR2 FQGNSA. The CDR3 spells CASSLGGLGVNEQFF. CDR3 nucleotide sequence: TGTGCCAGCAGCCTCGGGGGGCTAGGCGTCAATGAGCAGTTCTTC.

This clonotype was found a few times. The V and J genes are TRBV10-3 and TRBJ2-3; 9 bases fit TRBD1. The length of the CDR3 is 14 residues. The ends lost 6 bases at V and 6 bases at J; junction bases unmatched: 7. The germline CDR1 and CDR2 sequences are ENHRY and SYGVKD. The CDR3 spells CAIRPGTGRDTQYF. CDR3 DNA: TGTGCCATCAGGCCCGGGACAGGGAGGGATACGCAGTATTTT.

This clonotype turned up a few times. V usage is TRBV5-6 and J usage is TRBJ1-2; D uncertain. CDR3 size: 15 residues. Looked up from germline, CDR1 is SGHDT and CDR2 is YYEEEE. The V gene lost 5 bases and the J gene lost 4 bases, with 18 bases spanning the gap. The CDR3 sequence: CASSPFGARAYGYTF. CDR3 sequence (DNA): TGTGCCAGCAGTCCGTTCGGCGCCCGGGCCTATGGCTACACCTTC.

This clonotype was counted ten times or more. This chain links TRBV7-9 with TRBJ1-2, with TRBD1 identical over 11 bases. This CDR3 is built from 14 residues. V was clipped by 5 bases and J by 3 bases; unmatched bases: 2. Germline CDR1 reads SEHNR; CDR2 reads FQNEAQ (reference sequence). This chain's CDR3 is CASSRTGGDYGYTF. CDR3 DNA: TGTGCCAGCAGCCGGACAGGGGGCGACTATGGCTACACCTTC.

J is TRBJ2-7 and V is TRBV7-9; no reliable D call. Germline V gene sequence: CDR1 SEHNR, CDR2 FQNEAQ (reference sequence). This CDR3 has 12 residues. Deletions cut 1 base from V and 6 bases from J, with 7 bases between. This chain's CDR3 is CASSLGKAEQYF. The CDR3 DNA sequence: TGTGCCAGCAGCTTAGGAAAGGCCGAGCAGTACTTC. The variable domain in full, with the rest retrieved from reference TRBV7-9 and TRBJ2-7, is DTGVSQNPRHKITKRGQNVTFRCDPISEHNRLYWYRQTLGQGPEFLTYFQNEAQLEKSRLLSDRFSAERPKGSFSTLEIQRTEQGDSAMYLCASSLGKAEQYFGPGTRLTVT.

There are a few counts of this clonotype. CDR3 amino acids: CASSLGTSGYYEQYF. Written as DNA, the CDR3 is TGTGCCAGCAGCCTGGGAACTAGCGGGTATTACGAGCAGTACTTC. The chain couples TRBV7-9 to TRBJ2-7; 9 positions match TRBD2. Trimming removed 5 bases from V and 4 bases from J; junction bases left unmatched: 9. The CDR3 runs 15 residues. Germline CDR1 and CDR2: SEHNR and FQNEAQ (reference sequence).

This chain connects TRBV12-3 or TRBV12-4 to TRBJ1-5; tentative D call: TRBD1 (5 bases). The CDR3 covers 15 residues. V was clipped by 5 bases and J by 6 bases, with 17 bases between them. The CDR3 loop is CASSVFGSGSQPQHF. CDR3 in DNA: TGTGCCAGCAGTGTGTTCGGGTCAGGGAGTCAGCCCCAGCATTTT.

About this clonotype itself: Compared with germline, one end of the junction differs, possibly owing to a read error. The chain is built from TRBV5-5 and TRBJ2-5; D unclear. The CDR3 totals 14 residues. Germline values: CDR1 SGHKS, CDR2 YYEKEE (reference sequence). The CDR3 DNA reads as TGTGCCAGCAGCTTCCGACCCTCCCAAGGGACCCAGTACTTC. Protein product: CASSFRPSQGTQYF.

This clonotype was counted only a few times. V and J are TRBV27 and TRBJ2-7; 7 nucleotides line up with TRBD1. J lost 3 bases, V lost 7 bases, and 12 bases had no gene match. The CDR3 consists of 15 residues. The germline CDR1 and CDR2 sequences are MNHEY and SMNVEV (reference sequence). CDR3 coding DNA: TGTGCCAGCACGCCCGGACGAGACAGGGACTACGAGCAGTACTTC. The encoded protein is CASTPGRDRDYEQYF.

The rearrangement links TRBV7-2 to TRBJ2-1, with 9 bases fitting TRBD1. The CDR3 sequence is 19 residues long. Germline V gene lookup returns CDR1 SGHTA and CDR2 FQGNSA. After removal of 5 bases from V and 0 bases from J, the junction contained 14 bases not matched to a gene. This chain's CDR3 is CASSGPGQGSRGSYNEQFF. The CDR3 region has the DNA TGTGCCAGCAGCGGGCCGGGACAGGGCTCTAGGGGCTCCTACAATGAGCAGTTCTTC.

In its sample, this clonotype was seen a few times. CDR3 region: CASSSSSRDEGYTF. In DNA form, the CDR3 reads TGTGCCAGCAGTTCCAGTTCGAGGGACGAGGGCTACACCTTC. V is TRBV12-3 or TRBV12-4 and J is TRBJ1-2; maybe TRBD1 (5 bases). The CDR3 sequence is 14 residues long. V lost 4 bases and J 8 bases, leaving 17 bases between the germline ends.

In regard to this clonotype: Since a much larger clone is just one base distant, this may be a read error. The CDR3: CASSLSFPFMGANALTF. The CDR3 bases are TGTGCCAGCAGCTTATCTTTCCCCTTTATGGGGGCCAACGCCCTGACTTTC. V is TRBV7-9 and J is TRBJ2-6, with D possibly being TRBD1 (6 bases). Germline CDR1 and CDR2: SEHNR and FQNEAQ (reference sequence). The CDR3 sequence is 17 residues long.

This clonotype was found a few times. The V call is TRBV4-1, the J call TRBJ2-7; TRBD1 might be the D (8 bases). In germline, CDR1 is MGHRA, CDR2 YSYEKL. There are 15 residues in the CDR3. Trimming took 0 bases from V and 4 from J, leaving 13 bases between them. CDR3 DNA: TGCGCCAGCAGCCAAGAGCACAGGGGGGGGTACGAGCAGTACTTC. Its translation is CASSQEHRGGYEQYF.

The chain combines TRBV5-1 with TRBJ2-7; 10 bases are a match to TRBD1. The end of the DNA fits TRBJ2-5 better, so the J call may be wrong. CDR1 and CDR2 (germline): SGHRS, YFSETQ. The length of the CDR3 is 16 residues. The CDR3 sequence: CASSLGGTGAEETQYF. CDR3 bases: TGCGCCAGCAGCTTAGGGGGGACAGGGGCCGAAGAGACCCAGTACTTC.

V usage is TRBV2 and J usage is TRBJ2-4; D gene uncertain. Germline CDR1 is SNHLY and CDR2 is FYNNEI. V was cut by 1 base and J by 8 bases, with 6 bases left in between. The CDR3 contains 12 residues. The CDR3 protein is CASSEERDIQYF. CDR3 in DNA: TGTGCCAGCAGTGAAGAACGGGACATTCAGTACTTC. The variable domain in full, with the rest retrieved from reference TRBV2 and TRBJ2-4, is EPEVTQTPSHQVTQMGQEVILRCVPISNHLYFYWYRQILGQKVEFLVSFYNNEISEKSEIFDDQFSVERPDGSNFTLKIRSTKLEDSAMYFCASSEERDIQYFGAGTRLSVL.

V usage is TRBV15 and J usage is TRBJ2-5; 8 bases line up with TRBD1. The assigned J gene may be wrong: the sequence end matches TRBJ2-7 better. CDR1 is LNHNV and CDR2 is YYDKDF in the germline V gene (reference sequence). The CDR3 runs 15 residues. Written as DNA, the CDR3 is TGTGCCACCAGCAGACCCGGACAGGGAAGGGACGAGCAGTACTTC. Protein sequence: CATSRPGQGRDEQYF.

For the CDR3, the DNA is TGCAGTGCTTCAACTAGCGGGGGGCTGAATGAGCAGTTCTTC. Its translation: CSASTSGGLNEQFF. The chain uses TRBV20-1 and TRBJ2-1, with 12 positions matching TRBD2. The CDR3 runs 14 residues. Germline assignment: CDR1 DFQATT and CDR2 SNEGSKA (reference sequence). V trimming: 5 bases; J trimming: 7 bases; junction bases outside the gene matches: 6.

The table lists this clonotype with a few counts. This chain links TRBV5-5 with TRBJ2-3; D perhaps matches TRBD2 (7 bases). The CDR3 extends over 14 amino acids. The V and J ends lost 6 bases and 2 bases respectively, with 13 bases between them. The germline CDR1 and CDR2 sequences are SGHKS and YYEKEE (reference sequence). CDR3 bases: TGTGCCAGCACCCTGGGGGGGGCCACAGATACGCAGTATTTT. The encoded protein is CASTLGGATDTQYF. Full variable domain (missing parts from reference TRBV5-5 and TRBJ2-3): DAGVTQSPTHLIKTRGQQVTLRCSPISGHKSVSWYQQVLGQGPQFIFQYYEKEERGRGNFPDRFSARQFPNYSSELNVNALLLGDSALYLCASTLGGATDTQYFGPGTRLTVL.

This clonotype was detected a few times. An end of the junction does not agree with germline; a read error may underlie this. The CDR3 loop reads CASSLGGWDEQFF. The CDR3 bases are TGTGCTAGCAGCTTAGGGGGGTGGGATGAGCAGTTCTTC. This chain uses TRBV7-7 with TRBJ2-1; D tentatively reads TRBD1 or TRBD2 (6 bases each). Germline-derived CDR1 and CDR2 are SSHAT and FNYEAQ (reference sequence). The CDR3 length is 13 residues. Looking up the rest from reference TRBV7-7 and TRBJ2-1 gives the full variable domain: GAGVSQSPRYKVTKRGQDVTLRCDPISSHATLYWYQQALGQGPEFLTYFNYEAQPDKSGLPSDRFSAERPEGSISTLTIQRTEQRDSAMYRCASSLGGWDEQFFGPGTRLTVL.

This clonotype was detected a few times. This chain links TRBV29-1 with TRBJ2-7; TRBD1 matches 7 bases. The CDR3 runs 12 residues. The junction had 4 bases not matched to a gene; V was cut back by 5 bases and J by 3 bases. CDR1 is SQVTM and CDR2 is ANQGSEA in the germline V gene. The CDR3: CSVKTGLYEQYF. The CDR3 DNA follows: TGCAGCGTTAAGACAGGGCTCTACGAGCAGTACTTC.